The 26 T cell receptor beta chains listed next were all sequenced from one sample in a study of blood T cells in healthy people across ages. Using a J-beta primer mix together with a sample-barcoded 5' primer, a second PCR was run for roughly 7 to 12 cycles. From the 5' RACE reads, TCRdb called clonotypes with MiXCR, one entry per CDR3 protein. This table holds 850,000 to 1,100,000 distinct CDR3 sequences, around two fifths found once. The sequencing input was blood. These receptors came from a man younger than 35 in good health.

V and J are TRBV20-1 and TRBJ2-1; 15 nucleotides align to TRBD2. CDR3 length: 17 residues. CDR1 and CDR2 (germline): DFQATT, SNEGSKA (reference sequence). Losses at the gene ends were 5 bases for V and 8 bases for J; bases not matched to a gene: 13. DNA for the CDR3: TGCAGTGCTTCTCGGACTAGCGGGGGGGCGTTTGATTATGAGCAGTTCTTC. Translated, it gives CSASRTSGGAFDYEQFF.

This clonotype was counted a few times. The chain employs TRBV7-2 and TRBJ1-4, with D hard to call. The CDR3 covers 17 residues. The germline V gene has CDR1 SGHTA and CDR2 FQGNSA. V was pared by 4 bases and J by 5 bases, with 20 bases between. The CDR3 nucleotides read TGTGCCAGCAGCTCCGTTGATTTTAGGGCCATAAATGAAAAACTGTTTTTT. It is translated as CASSSVDFRAINEKLFF.

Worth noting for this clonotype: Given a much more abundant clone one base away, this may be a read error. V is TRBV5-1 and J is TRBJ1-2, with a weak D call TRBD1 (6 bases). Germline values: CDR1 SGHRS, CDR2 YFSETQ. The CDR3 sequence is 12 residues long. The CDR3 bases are TGCGCCAGCAGCGGACAGCTCTATGGCTGCACCTTC. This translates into CASSGQLYGCTF.

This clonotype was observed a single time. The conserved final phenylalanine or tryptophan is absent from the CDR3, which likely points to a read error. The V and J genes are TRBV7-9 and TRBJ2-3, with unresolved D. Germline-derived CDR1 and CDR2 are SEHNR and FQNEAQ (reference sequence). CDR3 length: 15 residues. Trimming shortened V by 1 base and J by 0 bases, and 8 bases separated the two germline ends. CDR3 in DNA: TGTGCCAGCAGCTTAGTTTCTCTTAGCACAGATACGCAGTATTCT. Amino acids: CASSLVSLSTDTQYS.

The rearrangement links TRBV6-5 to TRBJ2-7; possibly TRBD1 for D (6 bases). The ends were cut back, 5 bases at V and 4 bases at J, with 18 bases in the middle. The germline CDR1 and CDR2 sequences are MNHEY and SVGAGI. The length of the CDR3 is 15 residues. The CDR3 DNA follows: TGTGCCAGCAGTGACAAGACAGGTTGGGGATACGAGCAGTACTTC. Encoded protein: CASSDKTGWGYEQYF.

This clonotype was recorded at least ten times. For the CDR3, the DNA is TGTGCCACCAGTGATGCAGGGGGCAGAGACTATGGCTACACCTTC. Protein: CATSDAGGRDYGYTF. V and J are TRBV24-1 and TRBJ1-2; 8 nucleotides line up with TRBD1. Losses at the gene ends were 3 bases for V and 3 bases for J; bases not matched to a gene: 5. This CDR3 region has 15 residues. Germline CDR1 and CDR2: KGHDR and SFDVKD.

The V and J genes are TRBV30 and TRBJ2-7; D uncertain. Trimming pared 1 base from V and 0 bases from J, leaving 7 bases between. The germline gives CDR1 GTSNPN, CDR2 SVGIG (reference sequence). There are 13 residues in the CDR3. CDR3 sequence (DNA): TGTGCCTGGAGTGAGGTTAGCTCCTACGAGCAGTACTTC. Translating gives CAWSEVSSYEQYF.

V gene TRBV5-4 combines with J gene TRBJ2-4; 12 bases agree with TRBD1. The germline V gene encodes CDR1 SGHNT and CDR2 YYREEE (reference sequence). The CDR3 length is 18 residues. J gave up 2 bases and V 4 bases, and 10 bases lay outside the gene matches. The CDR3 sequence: CASSPRDRGRLTKNIQYF. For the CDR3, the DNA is TGTGCCAGCAGCCCCCGGGACAGGGGGCGATTAACCAAAAACATTCAGTACTTC.

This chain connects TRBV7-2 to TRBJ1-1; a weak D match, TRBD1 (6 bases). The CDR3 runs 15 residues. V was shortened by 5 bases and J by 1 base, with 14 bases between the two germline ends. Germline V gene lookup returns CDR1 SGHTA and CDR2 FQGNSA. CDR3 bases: TGTACCAGCAGCCAGGCGACAGGCGAGAACACTGAAGCTTTCTTT. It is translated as CTSSQATGENTEAFF.

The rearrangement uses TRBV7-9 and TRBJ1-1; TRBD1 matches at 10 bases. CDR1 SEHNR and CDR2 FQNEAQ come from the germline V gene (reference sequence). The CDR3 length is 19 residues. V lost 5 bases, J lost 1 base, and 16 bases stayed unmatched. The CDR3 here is CASSAPLPGQGNPNTEAFF. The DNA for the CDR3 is TGTGCCAGCAGCGCCCCCTTGCCGGGACAGGGGAACCCGAACACTGAAGCTTTCTTT.

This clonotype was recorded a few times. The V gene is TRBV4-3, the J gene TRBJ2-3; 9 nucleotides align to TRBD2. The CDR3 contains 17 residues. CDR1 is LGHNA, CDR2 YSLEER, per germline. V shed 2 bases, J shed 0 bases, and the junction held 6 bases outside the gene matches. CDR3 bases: TGCGCCAGCAGCCAAACTCAGCGGGGGGTCAGCACAGATACGCAGTATTTT. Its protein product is CASSQTQRGVSTDTQYF.

The CDR3 nucleotides read TGTGCCAGCAGCCAGGAAAACCGACTAGACATCACAGATACGCAGTATTTT. It translates to CASSQENRLDITDTQYF. The chain employs TRBV4-2 and TRBJ2-3; TRBD2 is a possible D gene (6 bases). The V end was cut by 3 bases, the J end by 2 bases, with 18 bases between. Germline CDR1 reads LGHNA; CDR2 reads YNFKEQ. This CDR3 has 17 residues.

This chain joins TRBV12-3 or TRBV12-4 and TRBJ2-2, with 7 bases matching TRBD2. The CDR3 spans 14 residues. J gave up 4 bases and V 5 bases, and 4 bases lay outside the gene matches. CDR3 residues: CASSERGPTGELFF. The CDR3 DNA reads TGTGCCAGCAGTGAGCGGGGTCCCACCGGGGAGCTGTTTTTT.

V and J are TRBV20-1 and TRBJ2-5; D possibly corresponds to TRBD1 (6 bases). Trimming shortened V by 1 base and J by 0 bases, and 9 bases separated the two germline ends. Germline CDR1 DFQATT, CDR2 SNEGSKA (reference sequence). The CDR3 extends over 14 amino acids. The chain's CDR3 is CSARGWTDQETQYF. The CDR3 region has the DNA TGCAGTGCTAGAGGGTGGACAGACCAAGAGACCCAGTACTTC.

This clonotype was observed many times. The CDR3 DNA reads as TGTGCCAGCAGTTTCGGTACAAATCAGCCCCAGCATTTT. Protein product: CASSFGTNQPQHF. This sequence joins TRBV12-3 or TRBV12-4 and TRBJ1-5; D remains unclear. V gave up 3 bases and J gave up 4 bases, with 7 bases separating them. This CDR3 has 13 amino acids.

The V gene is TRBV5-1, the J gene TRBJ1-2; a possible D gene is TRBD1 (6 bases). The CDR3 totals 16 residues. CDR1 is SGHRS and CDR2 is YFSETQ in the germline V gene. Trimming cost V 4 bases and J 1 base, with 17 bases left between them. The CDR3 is CASSQSGHPNNYGYTF. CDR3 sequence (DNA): TGCGCCAGCAGCCAGTCGGGACATCCGAATAACTATGGCTACACCTTC.

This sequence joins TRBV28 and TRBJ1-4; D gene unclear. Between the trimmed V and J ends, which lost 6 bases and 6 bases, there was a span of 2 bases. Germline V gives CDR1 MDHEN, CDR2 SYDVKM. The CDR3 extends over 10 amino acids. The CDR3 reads CASRDEKLFF. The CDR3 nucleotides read TGTGCCAGCAGGGATGAAAAACTGTTTTTT.

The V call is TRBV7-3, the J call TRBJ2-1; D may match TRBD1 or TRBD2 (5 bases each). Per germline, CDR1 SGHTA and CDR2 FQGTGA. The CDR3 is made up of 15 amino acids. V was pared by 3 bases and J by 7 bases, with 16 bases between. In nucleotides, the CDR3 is TGTGCCAGCAGCTTTGGGGGATCACAGGTGAATGAGCAGTTCTTC. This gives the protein CASSFGGSQVNEQFF.

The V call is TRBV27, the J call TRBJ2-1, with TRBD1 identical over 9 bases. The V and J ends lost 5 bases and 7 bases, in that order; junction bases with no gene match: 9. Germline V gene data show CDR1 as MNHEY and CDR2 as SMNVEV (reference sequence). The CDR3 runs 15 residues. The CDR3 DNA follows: TGTGCCAGCAGTGCCCGGGACAGGGCGACGAATGAGCAGTTCTTC. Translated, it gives CASSARDRATNEQFF.

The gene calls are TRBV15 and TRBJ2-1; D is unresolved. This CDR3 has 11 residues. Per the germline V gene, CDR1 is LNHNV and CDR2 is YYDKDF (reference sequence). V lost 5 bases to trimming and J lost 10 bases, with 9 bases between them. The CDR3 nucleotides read TGTGCCACCAGCCGACACCGGGAGCAGTTCTTC. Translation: CATSRHREQFF.

Written as DNA, the CDR3 is TGCAGTGCTAGAGGGGGCAGGGGAGGGACTGAAGCTTTCTTT. Translating gives CSARGGRGGTEAFF. This chain links TRBV20-1 with TRBJ1-1; tentatively, D is TRBD1 (6 bases). CDR3 length: 14 residues. V was trimmed by 1 base and J by 5 bases, leaving 14 bases between them. Germline values: CDR1 DFQATT, CDR2 SNEGSKA (reference sequence).

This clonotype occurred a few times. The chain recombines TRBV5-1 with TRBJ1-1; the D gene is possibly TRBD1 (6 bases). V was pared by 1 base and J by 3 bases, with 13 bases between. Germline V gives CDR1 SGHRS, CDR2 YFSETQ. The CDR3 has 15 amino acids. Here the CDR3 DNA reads TGCGCCAGCAGCTTGCGGCGGGGGGCGCACACTGAAGCTTTCTTT. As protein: CASSLRRGAHTEAFF.

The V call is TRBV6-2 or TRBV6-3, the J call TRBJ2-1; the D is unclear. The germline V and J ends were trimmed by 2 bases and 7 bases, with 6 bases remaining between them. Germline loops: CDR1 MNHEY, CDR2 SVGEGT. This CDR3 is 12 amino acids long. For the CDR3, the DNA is TGTGCCAGCAGTTACAGTATGAATGAGCAGTTCTTC. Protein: CASSYSMNEQFF.

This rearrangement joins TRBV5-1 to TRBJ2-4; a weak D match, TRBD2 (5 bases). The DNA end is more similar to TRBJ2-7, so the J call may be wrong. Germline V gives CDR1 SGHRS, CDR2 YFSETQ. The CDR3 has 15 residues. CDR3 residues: CASSLSSVPSHEQYF. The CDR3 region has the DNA TGCGCCAGCAGCTTGAGTTCTGTTCCTAGCCACGAGCAGTACTTC.

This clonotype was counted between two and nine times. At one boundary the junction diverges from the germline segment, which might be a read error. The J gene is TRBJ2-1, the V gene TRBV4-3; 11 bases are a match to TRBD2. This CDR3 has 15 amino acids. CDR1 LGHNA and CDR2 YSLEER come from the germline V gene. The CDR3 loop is CASSRTSGGSNEQFF. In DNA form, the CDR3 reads TGTGCCAGCAGTCGTACTAGCGGGGGTTCCAATGAGCAGTTCTTC.

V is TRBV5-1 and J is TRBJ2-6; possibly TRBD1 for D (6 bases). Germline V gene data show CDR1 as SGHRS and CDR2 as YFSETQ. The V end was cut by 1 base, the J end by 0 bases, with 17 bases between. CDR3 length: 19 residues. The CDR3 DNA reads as TGCGCCAGCAGCTTGTTAACGACAGGTGGGGGCTCTGGGGCCAACGTCCTGACTTTC. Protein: CASSLLTTGGGSGANVLTF.